In this sample, the clone carrying this TCR beta chain turned up a few times. This sample was included in a study of Ad26.COV2.S vaccination and SARS-CoV-2 variants. Generated by immunoSEQ multiplex PCR, the TCRdb table keeps only in-frame clones and is missing some. The sample shows about 370,000 clones, roughly nine tenths of them seen only once. V was pared by 6 bases and J by 3 bases, with 8 bases of the junction left unmatched. CDR3 length: 15 residues. Germline CDR1 ENHRY, CDR2 SYGVKD. The treatment denotes: 15 to 20 received Ad26.COV2.S at low or high dose, single or two shots; roughly 5 received placebo; per-sample allocation not given. Sampling happened 63 days after the first vaccine or placebo injection.

V gene TRBV10-3 combines with J gene TRBJ1-2; 9 nucleotides match TRBD1. This specimen was peripheral blood, taken in a trial of Ad26.COV2.S vaccine versus placebo. This TCR was sampled from a person aged 18-65 years who received the Ad26.COV2.S COVID-19 vaccine or a placebo. The chain's CDR3 is CAIRSWDRVDYGYTF. The CDR3 nucleotides are TGTGCCATCAGGTCCTGGGACAGGGTGGACTATGGCTACACCTTC.